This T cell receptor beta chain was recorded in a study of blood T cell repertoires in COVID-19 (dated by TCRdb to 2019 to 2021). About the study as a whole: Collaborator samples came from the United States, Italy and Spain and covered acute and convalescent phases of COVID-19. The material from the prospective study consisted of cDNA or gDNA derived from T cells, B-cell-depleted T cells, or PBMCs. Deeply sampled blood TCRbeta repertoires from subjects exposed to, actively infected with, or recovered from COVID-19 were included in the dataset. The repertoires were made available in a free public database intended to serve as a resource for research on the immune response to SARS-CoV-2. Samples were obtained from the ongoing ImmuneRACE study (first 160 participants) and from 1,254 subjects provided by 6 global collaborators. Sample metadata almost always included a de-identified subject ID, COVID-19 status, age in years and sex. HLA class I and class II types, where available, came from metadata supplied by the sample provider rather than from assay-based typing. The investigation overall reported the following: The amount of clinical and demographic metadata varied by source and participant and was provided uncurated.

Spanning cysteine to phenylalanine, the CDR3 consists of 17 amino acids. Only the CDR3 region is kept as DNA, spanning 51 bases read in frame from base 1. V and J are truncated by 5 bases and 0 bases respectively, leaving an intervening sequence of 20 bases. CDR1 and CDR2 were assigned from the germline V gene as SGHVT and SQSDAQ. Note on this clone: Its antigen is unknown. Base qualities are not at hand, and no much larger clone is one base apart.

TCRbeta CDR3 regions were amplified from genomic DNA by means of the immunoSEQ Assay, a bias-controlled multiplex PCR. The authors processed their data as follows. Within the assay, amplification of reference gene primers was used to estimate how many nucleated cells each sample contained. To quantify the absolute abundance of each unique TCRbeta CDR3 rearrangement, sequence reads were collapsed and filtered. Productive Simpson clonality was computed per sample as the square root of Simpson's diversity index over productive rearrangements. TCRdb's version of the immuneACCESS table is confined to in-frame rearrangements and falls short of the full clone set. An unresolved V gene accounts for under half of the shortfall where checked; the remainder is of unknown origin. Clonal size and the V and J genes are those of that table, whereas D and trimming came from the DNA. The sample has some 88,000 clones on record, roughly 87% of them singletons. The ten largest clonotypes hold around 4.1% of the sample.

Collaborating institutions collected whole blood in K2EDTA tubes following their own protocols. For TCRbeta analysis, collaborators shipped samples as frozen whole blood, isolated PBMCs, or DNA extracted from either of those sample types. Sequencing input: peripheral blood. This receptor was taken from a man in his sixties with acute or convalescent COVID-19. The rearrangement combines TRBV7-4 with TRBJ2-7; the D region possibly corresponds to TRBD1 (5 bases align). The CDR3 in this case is CASSLRESGNCSYEQYF. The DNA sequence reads TGTGCCAGCAGCCTTAGGGAATCAGGGAACTGCTCCTACGAGCAGTACTTC.